These 27 T cell receptor beta chains were sequenced from one sample in a study of T cell repertoires in cytomegalovirus infection. TCRdb reprocessed the reads with MiXCR, giving one entry per CDR3 protein. The data contain about 310,000 distinct CDR3 sequences, around a quarter of them singletons. These TCRs' antigens remain unknown. The material sequenced was cultured PBMCs, taken from culture after CMV antigen stimulation. The receptors were sampled from a human donor in good health (CMV status not recorded). Some clones in this sample may be carry-over from other donors' samples.

This CDR3 is CASSSWEGPTEEQFF. In nucleotides, the CDR3 is TGTGCCAGCAGTTCGTGGGAGGGCCCCACAGAGGAGCAGTTCTTC. The V and J genes are TRBV12-3 or TRBV12-4 and TRBJ2-1; 7 positions match TRBD2. There are 15 residues in the CDR3. The junction had 13 bases not matched to a gene; V was cut back by 4 bases and J by 10 bases.

The V gene is TRBV19, the J gene TRBJ1-1; D unresolved. Per germline, CDR1 LNHDA and CDR2 SQIVND (reference sequence). V lost 4 bases, J lost 4 bases, and 7 bases lay in between. This CDR3 contains 12 residues. The CDR3 DNA sequence: TGTGCCAGTAGTACTGGGGTCACTGAAGCTTTCTTT. It is translated as CASSTGVTEAFF.

This clonotype has just a few counts. At one end the junction does not follow the germline gene, possibly because of a read error. J is TRBJ1-6 and V is TRBV5-3, with 7 nucleotides matching TRBD1. TRBV5-3 qualifies as an ORF whose function is uncertain. This CDR3 is 17 amino acids long. DNA of the CDR3: TGTGCCAGCAGCTTGGATTTTTGGGACAGCTTTAATTCACCCCTCCACTTT. Its protein product is CASSLDFWDSFNSPLHF.

The chain recombines TRBV20-1 with TRBJ2-7; 13 bases line up with TRBD2. Losses at the gene ends were 0 bases for V and 2 bases for J; bases not matched to a gene: 10. CDR1 is DFQATT and CDR2 is SNEGSKA in the germline V gene (reference sequence). The length of the CDR3 is 18 residues. CDR3: CSARDRRTSGSGTYEQYF. CDR3 nucleotides: TGCAGTGCTAGAGATAGGAGGACTAGCGGGAGCGGAACCTACGAGCAGTACTTC.

The sample holds one count of this clonotype. The chain combines TRBV12-3 or TRBV12-4 with TRBJ2-7; no definite D call. The CDR3 has 12 amino acids. The V end was cut by 3 bases, the J end by 5 bases, with 8 bases between. The CDR3 region is CASSFYKNEQYF. The CDR3 DNA sequence: TGTGCCAGCAGTTTTTATAAGAACGAGCAGTACTTC.

This rearrangement joins TRBV6-5 to TRBJ1-1; D might be TRBD1 (6 bases). The CDR3 runs to 14 residues. The V gene's germline CDR1 is MNHEY and CDR2 SVGAGI. With 2 bases removed from V and 1 base from J, the gap between germline ends came to 8 bases. The CDR3 sequence is CASSYGGANTEAFF. CDR3 sequence (DNA): TGTGCCAGCAGTTACGGGGGGGCGAACACTGAAGCTTTCTTT.

The V call is TRBV11-2, the J call TRBJ2-3; 7 bases align to TRBD1. The ends lost 6 bases at V and 2 bases at J; junction bases unmatched: 11. The CDR3 runs 16 residues. Germline V gene sequence: CDR1 SGHAT, CDR2 FQNNGV. CDR3 coding DNA: TGTGCCAGCAGGGACCCAACAGGGGCCTTCACAGATACGCAGTATTTT. Translation gives CASRDPTGAFTDTQYF.

This clonotype was recorded at least ten times. V gene TRBV6-6 combines with J gene TRBJ2-3, with 8 bases identical to TRBD2. The germline V gene has CDR1 MNHNY and CDR2 SVGAGI (reference sequence). This CDR3 is built from 18 residues. J gave up 0 bases and V 4 bases, and 12 bases lay outside the gene matches. CDR3: CASSSRVAGLQSTDTQYF. For the CDR3, the DNA is TGTGCCAGCAGTTCCCGAGTAGCGGGACTCCAAAGCACAGATACGCAGTATTTT.

This clonotype was found a few times. The V gene is TRBV4-3, the J gene TRBJ2-2; 10 bases fit TRBD2. CDR3 length: 16 residues. The V gene's germline CDR1 is LGHNA and CDR2 YSLEER. The V segment lost 9 bases and the J segment 5 bases; nucleotides outside the gene matches: 12. In DNA form, the CDR3 reads TGCGCCAGTAAAAAAGGCACTAGCGGGACGACCGGGGAGCTGTTTTTT. Protein sequence: CASKKGTSGTTGELFF.

Only a few counts were recorded for this clonotype. The chain joins TRBV6-6 to TRBJ2-7; maybe TRBD1 (5 bases). This CDR3 has 14 amino acids. The ends were cut back, 2 bases at V and 4 bases at J, with 12 bases in the middle. Germline values: CDR1 MNHNY, CDR2 SVGAGI (reference sequence). Here the CDR3 DNA reads TGTGCCAGCAGTTACCAGGGCGCCTTTTACGAGCAGTACTTC. Amino acids: CASSYQGAFYEQYF.

This chain connects TRBV4-1 to TRBJ1-4; D is uncertain. Trimming stripped 0 bases from V and 2 bases from J, with 7 bases between. This CDR3 region has 15 residues. The germline V gene encodes CDR1 MGHRA and CDR2 YSYEKL. The CDR3 region has the DNA TGCGCCAGCAGCCAAGAGGGCCGGACTAATGAAAAACTGTTTTTT. Its translation is CASSQEGRTNEKLFF.

This clonotype was recorded a few times. CDR3 nucleotide sequence: TGTGCCAGCAGCTCCCCGGGAGTAGACAAAAACATTCAGTACTTC. This gives the protein CASSSPGVDKNIQYF. The chain combines TRBV7-9 with TRBJ2-4, with a possible D match to TRBD2 (6 bases). Germline-derived CDR1 and CDR2 are SEHNR and FQNEAQ (reference sequence). Trimming cost V 4 bases and J 3 bases, with 13 bases left between them. This CDR3 is built from 15 residues.

This clonotype was recorded a few times. The chain employs TRBV12-3 or TRBV12-4 and TRBJ1-5, with 8 positions matching TRBD1. This CDR3 is 14 amino acids long. J lost 5 bases, V lost 6 bases, and 6 bases had no gene match. CDR3 residues: CASRPGTGYQPQHF. DNA of the CDR3: TGTGCCAGCAGACCCGGGACAGGCTATCAGCCCCAGCATTTT.

This chain joins TRBV27 and TRBJ2-3, with TRBD1 identical over 9 bases. The trim removed 3 bases at V and 2 bases at J, leaving 15 bases unmatched. In germline, CDR1 is MNHEY, CDR2 SMNVEV (reference sequence). This CDR3 is 19 amino acids long. The CDR3 DNA reads as TGTGCCAGCAGTTTCTCGTGGGGACAGGGAACTACCCTCACAGATACGCAGTATTTT. Translating gives CASSFSWGQGTTLTDTQYF.

The chain joins TRBV7-2 to TRBJ2-3, with D unclear. The V end was cut by 7 bases, the J end by 4 bases, with 9 bases between. Germline-derived CDR1 and CDR2 are SGHTA and FQGNSA. The CDR3 runs 12 residues. The CDR3 DNA reads TGTGCCAGCACTAACCTACCAGATACGCAGTATTTT. This sequence encodes CASTNLPDTQYF.

This clonotype has ten or more counts. The gene calls are TRBV19 and TRBJ2-1, with TRBD2 identical over 7 bases. With 5 bases clipped from V and 4 bases from J, the junction kept 5 bases outside the gene matches. The germline V gene has CDR1 LNHDA and CDR2 SQIVND (reference sequence). The CDR3 length is 14 residues. The CDR3 DNA reads as TGTGCCAGTAGTCCTCGGACTAGTTACAATGAGCAGTTCTTC. Translating gives CASSPRTSYNEQFF.

The chain links TRBV27 to TRBJ2-1, with TRBD2 matching over 8 bases. J gave up 1 base and V 5 bases, and 4 bases lay outside the gene matches. This CDR3 has 15 amino acids. Germline loops: CDR1 MNHEY, CDR2 SMNVEV (reference sequence). The CDR3 sequence: CASSLSGRSYNEQFF. CDR3 in DNA: TGTGCCAGCAGTCTCAGCGGGAGATCCTACAATGAGCAGTTCTTC.

This clonotype was found many times. The chain joins TRBV7-2 to TRBJ2-3, with D possibly called TRBD1 or TRBD2 (6 bases each). Trimming cost V 5 bases and J 5 bases, with 17 bases left between them. CDR1 is SGHTA, CDR2 FQGNSA, per germline. The CDR3 has 15 residues. The CDR3: CASSPRGRELDTQYF. The CDR3 DNA sequence: TGTGCCAGCAGCCCCAGGGGACGGGAGTTAGATACGCAGTATTTT.

The genes are TRBV12-3 or TRBV12-4 and TRBJ1-2; the D gene is possibly TRBD1 (6 bases). V lost 5 bases to trimming and J lost 0 bases, with 13 bases between them. This CDR3 has 15 amino acids. The CDR3 here is CASSPQTGPNYGYTF. The CDR3 DNA is TGTGCCAGCAGTCCCCAGACAGGCCCTAACTATGGCTACACCTTC.

V usage is TRBV7-2 and J usage is TRBJ2-2; D is undetermined. The ends were cut back, 2 bases at V and 0 bases at J, with 13 bases in the middle. There are 17 residues in the CDR3. In germline, CDR1 is SGHTA, CDR2 FQGNSA. The chain's CDR3 is CASSLSIDTTNTGELFF. The DNA of the CDR3 is TGTGCCAGCAGCTTAAGTATCGACACCACGAACACCGGGGAGCTGTTTTTT.

This clonotype was picked up a small number of times. This rearrangement joins TRBV7-9 to TRBJ2-5; 7 nucleotides align to TRBD2. The V segment lost 5 bases and the J segment 4 bases; nucleotides outside the gene matches: 7. CDR3 length: 14 amino acids. Germline assignment: CDR1 SEHNR and CDR2 FQNEAQ (reference sequence). The DNA for the CDR3 is TGTGCCAGCAGCGCACGGGGGGTAGGAGAGACCCAGTACTTC. Protein sequence: CASSARGVGETQYF.

This clonotype was counted between two and nine times. The chain combines TRBV10-1 with TRBJ2-3, with TRBD2 matching over 11 bases. V gave up 4 bases and J gave up 2 bases; unmatched junction bases: 2. The V gene's germline CDR1 is WNHNN and CDR2 SYGVQD (reference sequence). This CDR3 region has 15 residues. The DNA for the CDR3 is TGCGCCAGCAGTGGACTAGCGGGATACACAGATACGCAGTATTTT. Its protein product is CASSGLAGYTDTQYF.

The chain is built from TRBV12-3 or TRBV12-4 and TRBJ1-1; 7 bases are a match to TRBD1. V was pared by 7 bases and J by 0 bases, with 8 bases of the junction left unmatched. The CDR3 is 15 amino acids. The chain's CDR3 is CASKQGQAMNTEAFF. The CDR3 nucleotides read TGTGCCAGCAAACAAGGACAGGCCATGAACACTGAAGCTTTCTTT.

V usage is TRBV12-3 or TRBV12-4 and J usage is TRBJ2-2; 11 positions agree with TRBD2. J was trimmed by 7 bases and V by 3 bases; bases with no gene match: 7. This CDR3 comprises 16 residues. The CDR3 DNA reads as TGTGCCAGCAGTTTCGCTAGCGGGAGGTATAGCGGGGAGCTGTTTTTT. Residues: CASSFASGRYSGELFF.

V is TRBV27 and J is TRBJ2-3; D uncertain. The V end was cut by 0 bases, the J end by 4 bases, with 8 bases between. Germline assignment: CDR1 MNHEY and CDR2 SMNVEV (reference sequence). This CDR3 has 14 residues. The CDR3 DNA sequence: TGTGCCAGCAGTTTATCGACGTTCGCAGATACGCAGTATTTT. This translates into CASSLSTFADTQYF.

The chain links TRBV30 to TRBJ1-1; weak D call: TRBD1 (5 bases). Germline V gives CDR1 GTSNPN, CDR2 SVGIG (reference sequence). Trimming took 0 bases from V and 1 from J, leaving 6 bases between them. There are 13 residues in the CDR3. As DNA, the CDR3 is TGTGCCTGGAGTGTGCAGGGGAACACTGAAGCTTTCTTT. Translated, it gives CAWSVQGNTEAFF.

This clonotype came up many times. V usage is TRBV11-3 and J usage is TRBJ2-3, with 9 bases aligning to TRBD1. The V gene's germline CDR1 is SGHNT and CDR2 YENEEA. The CDR3 totals 16 residues. The V and J ends lost 2 bases and 3 bases, in that order; junction bases with no gene match: 6. As DNA, the CDR3 is TGTGCCAGCAGCTTACCCGGGACAGGGTATACAGATACGCAGTATTTT. Its protein product is CASSLPGTGYTDTQYF.